These T cell receptor beta chains were read from a single sample in a study of blood T cell repertoires in COVID-19. Data came from immunoSEQ multiplex PCR; TCRdb stores just in-frame clones and leaves some out. The sample holds a few hundred thousand clones, more than 70% seen once. The sequenced sample consisted of peripheral blood. The origin of the receptors is a man aged 50-59 years with active or convalescent COVID-19. CDR3s include the opening cysteine and the closing phenylalanine or tryptophan. Fields, in order: V gene, clone size, D gene, J gene, CDR3 protein, CDR3 DNA. D genes are given only for firm matches. For some rows the clone size is stated as once, few or many, or as a class when expanded; others skip it.

TRBV7-6	once	TRBD1	TRBJ1-2	CASSLGVVEGQGISGYGYTF	TGTGCCAGCAGCTTAGGTGTTGTGGAGGGACAGGGGATTAGTGGATATGGCTACACCTTC
TRBV7-2	few	TRBD1	TRBJ2-1	CASSFDRGSYNEQFF	TGTGCCAGCAGCTTCGACAGGGGGTCCTACAATGAGCAGTTCTTC
TRBV6-6	.	.	TRBJ1-1	CASSYSGARGTEAFF	TGTGCCAGCAGTTACTCGGGGGCCCGGGGCACTGAAGCTTTCTTT
TRBV18	.	TRBD1	TRBJ1-1	CASSMQGATEAFF	TGTGCCAGCTCTATGCAGGGGGCGACTGAAGCTTTCTTT
TRBV7-2	.	.	TRBJ2-1	CASSSRGASYNEQFF	TGTGCCAGCAGCTCTAGGGGCGCTTCCTACAATGAGCAGTTCTTC
TRBV28	.	.	TRBJ1-1	CASSLKRAEAFF	TGTGCCAGCAGTTTGAAGAGGGCTGAAGCTTTCTTT
TRBV30	.	TRBD2	TRBJ2-5	CAWRDLAGEETQYF	TGTGCCTGGAGGGACCTAGCGGGCGAAGAGACCCAGTACTTC
TRBV14	.	TRBD1	TRBJ1-6	CASSLQGQHNSPLHF	TGTGCCAGCAGCCTACAGGGACAGCATAATTCACCCCTCCACTTT
TRBV5-1	.	.	TRBJ2-3	CASSLVPEGSTDTQYF	TGCGCCAGCAGCTTGGTGCCGGAGGGTAGCACAGATACGCAGTATTTT
TRBV11-2	.	TRBD1	TRBJ2-2	CASSWDRGNTGELFF	TGTGCCAGCAGCTGGGACAGGGGGAACACCGGGGAGCTGTTTTTT
TRBV6-6	once	TRBD2	TRBJ2-1	CASSRTSGSPSYNEQFF	TGTGCCAGCAGTCGGACTAGCGGGAGTCCCTCCTACAATGAGCAGTTCTTC
TRBV4-3	.	.	TRBJ1-2	CASSQGLQGYGYTF	TGCGCCAGCAGCCAAGGTTTACAGGGTTATGGCTACACCTTC
TRBV18	.	TRBD2	TRBJ2-3	CASSLAGGSTDTQYF	TGTGCCAGCTCGCTAGCGGGGGGGAGCACAGATACGCAGTATTTT
TRBV19	.	TRBD2	TRBJ2-1	CASSTPSGSRHEQFF	TGTGCCAGTAGTACCCCTAGCGGGAGCAGGCATGAGCAGTTCTTC
TRBV5-1	.	TRBD1	TRBJ1-4	CASSLGTGADEKLFF	TGCGCCAGCAGCTTGGGGACAGGGGCGGATGAAAAACTGTTTTTT
TRBV28	.	TRBD1	TRBJ2-5	CASSLINRGPQETQYF	TGTGCCAGCAGTTTAATCAACAGGGGCCCCCAAGAGACCCAGTACTTC
TRBV27	.	TRBD1	TRBJ1-2	CASRRSGGDYGYTF	TGTGCCAGCAGAAGATCAGGGGGCGACTATGGCTACACCTTC